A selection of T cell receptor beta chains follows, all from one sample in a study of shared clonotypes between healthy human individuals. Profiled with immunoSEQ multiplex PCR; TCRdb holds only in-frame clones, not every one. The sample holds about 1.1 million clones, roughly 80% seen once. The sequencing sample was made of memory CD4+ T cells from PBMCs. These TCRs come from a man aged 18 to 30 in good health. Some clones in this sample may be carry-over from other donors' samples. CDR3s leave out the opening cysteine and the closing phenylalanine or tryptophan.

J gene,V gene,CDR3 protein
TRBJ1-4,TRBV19,ASSPTETNEKLF
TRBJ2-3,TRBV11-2,ASSPLRTGDTQY
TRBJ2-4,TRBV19,ASGDRRNIQY
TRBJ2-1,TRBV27,ASGLRRNSGSVNEQF
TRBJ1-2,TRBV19,ASRDPGHQSGYT
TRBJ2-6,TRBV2,ASSERLILSGANVLT
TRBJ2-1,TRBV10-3,AISRGRPGDEQF
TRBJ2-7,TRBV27,ASSRTGVEQY
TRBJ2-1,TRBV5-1,ASSFAGTSVNEQF
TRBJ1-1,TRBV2,ASSEDRFTEAF
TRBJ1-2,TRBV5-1,ASSLGPGDYGYT
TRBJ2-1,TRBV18,ASSPLRGRVGDEQF
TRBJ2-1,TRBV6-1,ASSETIPAAYNEQF
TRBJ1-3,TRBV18,ASSPRPSSGNTIY
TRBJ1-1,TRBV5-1,ASSTEADRTEAF
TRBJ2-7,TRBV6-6,ASSRGQDGYEQY
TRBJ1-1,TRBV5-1,ASSLWQINTEAF
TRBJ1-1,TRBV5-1,ASSFGGAGNTEAF
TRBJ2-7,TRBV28,ASSPTLFQSYEQY
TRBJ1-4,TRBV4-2,ASSQDQVVYEKLF
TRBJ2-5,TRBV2,ASSDPREYQETQY
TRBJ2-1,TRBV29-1,SVDPQLSSYNEQF
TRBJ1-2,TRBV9,ASSVGWDQGHGYT
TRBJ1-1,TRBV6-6,ASRVRGDTEAF
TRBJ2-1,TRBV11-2,ASSPRLAWGPNEQF
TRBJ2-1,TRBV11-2,ASSPTGIEQF
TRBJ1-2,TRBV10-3,AISEWKYGYT
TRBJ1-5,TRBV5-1,ASSTAGTENQPQH
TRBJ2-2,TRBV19,ASSIEGNTGELF
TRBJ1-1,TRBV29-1,SVRAVLLNTEAF
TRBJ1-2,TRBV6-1,ASSEADRET
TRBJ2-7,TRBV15,ATSRDSFGDRGRFGRPAEQY
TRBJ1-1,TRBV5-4,ASTPRRGNTEAF
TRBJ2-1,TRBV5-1,ASSGLAGGPNEQF
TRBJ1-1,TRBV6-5,ASCRVGTEAF
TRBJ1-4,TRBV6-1,ASRLDRGSEKLF
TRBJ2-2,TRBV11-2,ASSPNFQRNTGELF
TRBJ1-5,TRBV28,ASSLFSVRDSNQPQH
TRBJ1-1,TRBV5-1,ASSPDRVNTEAF
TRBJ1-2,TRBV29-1,SVSPQANYGYT
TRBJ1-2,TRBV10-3,AISGANPNYGYT
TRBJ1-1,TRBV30,AWSVTMSEAF